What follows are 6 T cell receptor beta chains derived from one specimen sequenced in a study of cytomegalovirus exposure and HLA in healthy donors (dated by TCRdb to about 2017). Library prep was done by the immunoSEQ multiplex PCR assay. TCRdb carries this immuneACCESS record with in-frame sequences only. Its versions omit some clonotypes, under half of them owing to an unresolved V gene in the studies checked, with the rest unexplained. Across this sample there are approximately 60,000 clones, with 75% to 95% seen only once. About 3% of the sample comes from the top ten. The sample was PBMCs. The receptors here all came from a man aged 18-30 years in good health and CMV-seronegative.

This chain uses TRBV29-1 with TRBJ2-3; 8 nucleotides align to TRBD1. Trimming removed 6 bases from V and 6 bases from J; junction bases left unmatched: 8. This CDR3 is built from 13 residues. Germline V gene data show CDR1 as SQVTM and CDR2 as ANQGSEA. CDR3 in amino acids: CSVGQGTGDTQYF. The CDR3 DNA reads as TGCAGCGTCGGACAGGGTACGGGGGATACGCAGTATTTT.

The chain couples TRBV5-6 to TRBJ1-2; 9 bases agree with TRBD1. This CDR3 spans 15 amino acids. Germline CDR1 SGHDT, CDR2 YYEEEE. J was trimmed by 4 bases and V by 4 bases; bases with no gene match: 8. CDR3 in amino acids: CASSAGQGNAYGYTF. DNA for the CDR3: TGTGCCAGCAGCGCCGGACAGGGGAACGCCTATGGCTACACCTTC.

CDR3 bases: TGCGCCAGCAGCCAAGTGACAGAGAGCTCCTACGAGCAGTACTTC. Translating it yields CASSQVTESSYEQYF. V usage is TRBV4-1 and J usage is TRBJ2-7; the D gene is possibly TRBD1 (5 bases). CDR1 and CDR2 (germline): MGHRA, YSYEKL. The CDR3 has 15 residues. The V gene lost 1 base and the J gene lost 0 bases, with 10 bases spanning the gap.

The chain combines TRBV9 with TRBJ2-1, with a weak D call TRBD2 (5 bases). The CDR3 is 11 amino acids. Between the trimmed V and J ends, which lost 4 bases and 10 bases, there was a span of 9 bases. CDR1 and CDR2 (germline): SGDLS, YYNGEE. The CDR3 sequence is CASSLRGEQFF. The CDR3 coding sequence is TGTGCCAGCAGCCTCCGAGGGGAGCAGTTCTTC. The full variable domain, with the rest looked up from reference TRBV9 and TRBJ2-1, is DSGVTQTPKHLITATGQRVTLRCSPRSGDLSVYWYQQSLDQGLQFLIQYYNGEERAKGNILERFSAQQFPDLHSELNLSSLELGDSALYFCASSLRGEQFFGPGTRLTVL.

CDR3 bases: TGTGCCAGTAGGACCGGGACTAGCGGGAGTAGCGGCACAGATACGCAGTATTTT. This sequence encodes CASRTGTSGSSGTDTQYF. The chain links TRBV19 to TRBJ2-3; 14 bases map to TRBD2. CDR1 is LNHDA and CDR2 is SQIVND in the germline V gene (reference sequence). The CDR3 contains 18 residues. The V gene end was trimmed by 6 bases and the J gene end by 1 base; junction bases not matched to a gene: 9.

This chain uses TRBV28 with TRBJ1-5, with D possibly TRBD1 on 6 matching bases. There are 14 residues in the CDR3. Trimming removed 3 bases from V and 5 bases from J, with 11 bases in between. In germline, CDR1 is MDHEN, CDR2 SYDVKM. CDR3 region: CASSLDRIDQPQHF. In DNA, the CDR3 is TGTGCCAGCAGTTTGGACAGAATCGATCAGCCCCAGCATTTT.